The 25 T cell receptor beta chains presented below share a single source sample, sequenced in a study of shared clonotypes between healthy human individuals. Assay: immunoSEQ multiplex PCR; the TCRdb copy retains only in-frame clones and omits some. Seen here are approximately 500,000 clones, less than 85% observed once, and the top ten hold roughly 13%. Sequencing was done on a sample of PBMCs. The origin of the receptors is a woman aged 40 to 49 in good health. Some clones in this sample may be carry-over from other donors' samples.

The chain is built from TRBV7-9 and TRBJ2-5, with TRBD1 matching over 9 bases. Trimming at V came to 1 base and at J to 1 base, leaving 1 base not matched to a gene. The germline V gene encodes CDR1 SEHNR and CDR2 FQNEAQ (reference sequence). CDR3 length equals 15 residues. The chain's CDR3 is CASSLVGQGQETQYF. The DNA for the CDR3 is TGTGCCAGCAGCTTAGTGGGACAGGGCCAAGAGACCCAGTACTTC.

A note on this clone: The same CDR3 can be traced to other DNA sequences in this sample. The chain is built from TRBV11-2 and TRBJ1-1; no clear D gene. The CDR3 is 13 amino acids. Germline loops: CDR1 SGHAT, CDR2 FQNNGV. With 5 bases removed from V and 0 bases from J, the gap between germline ends came to 7 bases. The CDR3 nucleotides are TGTGCCAGCAGCAGTCAAATGAACACTGAAGCTTTCTTT. Amino acid sequence: CASSSQMNTEAFF.

The rearrangement joins TRBV2 to TRBJ2-7; TRBD1 aligns across 7 bases. CDR3 length: 14 residues. With V trimmed by 2 bases and J by 5 bases, 6 bases remained unmatched. Germline V gives CDR1 SNHLY, CDR2 FYNNEI. CDR3 region: CASSEQGESNEQYF. Written as DNA, the CDR3 is TGTGCCAGCAGTGAACAGGGGGAGTCCAACGAGCAGTACTTC.

This chain joins TRBV28 and TRBJ2-7; tentative D call: TRBD1 (8 bases). There are 15 residues in the CDR3. CDR1 MDHEN and CDR2 SYDVKM come from the germline V gene. The V end lost 3 bases, the J end lost 2 bases, and 14 bases lay between the germline ends. The CDR3 DNA reads as TGTGCCAGCAGTTTGGGAGGGGGACAGGCCTACGAGCAGTACTTC. Its translation is CASSLGGGQAYEQYF.

The J gene is TRBJ1-1, the V gene TRBV10-2; 7 bases line up with TRBD1. The CDR3 consists of 17 residues. Germline V gives CDR1 WSHSY, CDR2 SAAADI. V trimming: 10 bases; J trimming: 0 bases; junction bases outside the gene matches: 17. The CDR3 loop is CAIRTGGGPIMNTEAFF. CDR3 bases: TGCGCCATCCGGACAGGCGGGGGACCTATTATGAACACTGAAGCTTTCTTT.

V gene TRBV15 combines with J gene TRBJ2-1; TRBD1 matches at 8 bases. The CDR3 runs 15 residues. Germline CDR1 and CDR2: LNHNV and YYDKDF (reference sequence). The V segment lost 2 bases and the J segment 7 bases; nucleotides outside the gene matches: 7. This chain's CDR3 is CATSRRQGTLNEQFF. The DNA of the CDR3 is TGTGCCACCAGCAGAAGACAGGGGACACTAAATGAGCAGTTCTTC.

This clone has a handful of counts. This chain connects TRBV27 to TRBJ2-3, with 8 bases that match TRBD1. The CDR3 contains 13 residues. CDR1 is MNHEY, CDR2 SMNVEV, per germline (reference sequence). V was pared by 5 bases and J by 6 bases, with 4 bases of the junction left unmatched. CDR3 DNA sequence: TGTGCCAGCAGTCTCGGGACAGGCGATACGCAGTATTTT. It specifies CASSLGTGDTQYF.

The chain combines TRBV6-1 with TRBJ2-6; 11 bases fit TRBD1. Germline CDR1 is MNHNS and CDR2 is SASEGT. J lost 4 bases, V lost 5 bases, and 10 bases had no gene match. This CDR3 is built from 18 residues. Here the CDR3 reads CASSKGRTGGPGANVLTF. In nucleotides, the CDR3 is TGTGCCAGCAGTAAAGGCCGGACAGGGGGCCCCGGGGCCAACGTCCTGACTTTC.

V gene TRBV6-1 combines with J gene TRBJ1-4; no clear D gene. V shed 6 bases and J shed 7 bases, with 6 bases lying between them. Germline values: CDR1 MNHNS, CDR2 SASEGT. The CDR3 is made up of 11 amino acids. CDR3 loop: CASSFGEKLFF. The DNA of the CDR3 is TGTGCCAGCAGCTTCGGTGAAAAACTGTTTTTT.

The chain links TRBV4-1 to TRBJ2-1, with D perhaps matching TRBD2 (6 bases). Per the germline V gene, CDR1 is MGHRA and CDR2 is YSYEKL. V lost 7 bases and J lost 0, with 16 bases in between. The CDR3 contains 16 residues. Here the CDR3 reads CASTPLGRSSYNEQFF. DNA for the CDR3: TGCGCCAGCACCCCCTTAGGGAGGAGCTCCTACAATGAGCAGTTCTTC.

The chain has TRBV7-9 and TRBJ2-6; a weak D match, TRBD2 (6 bases). CDR3 length equals 16 residues. Trimming shortened V by 5 bases and J by 3 bases, and 14 bases separated the two germline ends. CDR1 and CDR2 (germline): SEHNR, FQNEAQ (reference sequence). DNA for the CDR3: TGTGCCAGCAGCCCCCGGGGGAGCTTTGGGGCCAACGTCCTGACTTTC. The encoded protein is CASSPRGSFGANVLTF.

V usage is TRBV28 and J usage is TRBJ2-5; no reliable D call. The CDR3 has 12 residues. The V gene's germline CDR1 is MDHEN and CDR2 SYDVKM. Between the trimmed V and J ends, which lost 4 bases and 5 bases, there was a span of 8 bases. Here the CDR3 DNA reads TGTGCCAGCAGTTCGCCTACGGAGACCCAGTACTTC. Its protein is CASSSPTETQYF.

This clone was detected once. The V gene is TRBV7-2, the J gene TRBJ1-1; possibly TRBD1 for D (5 bases). Germline loops: CDR1 SGHTA, CDR2 FQGNSA. Trimming took off 0 bases at V and 3 bases at J, with 8 bases between the two ends. CDR3 length equals 14 residues. As DNA, the CDR3 is TGTGCCAGCAGCTTAGCGGGGCGCGACACTGAAGCTTTCTTT. It yields the protein CASSLAGRDTEAFF.

The V call is TRBV5-1, the J call TRBJ2-7; TRBD1 matches at 8 bases. Germline V CDR1 and CDR2: SGHRS, YFSETQ. The CDR3 contains 16 residues. The junction had 9 bases not matched to a gene; V was cut back by 0 bases and J by 4 bases. The CDR3 DNA reads TGCGCCAGCAGCTTGGTTGTAGACAGGGGTCTTTACGAGCAGTACTTC. Its protein product is CASSLVVDRGLYEQYF. Based on the CDR3 plus reference TRBV5-1 and TRBJ2-7, the full variable domain is KAGVTQTPRYLIKTRGQQVTLSCSPISGHRSVSWYQQTPGQGLQFLFEYFSETQRNKGNFPGRFSGRQFSNSRSEMNVSTLELGDSALYLCASSLVVDRGLYEQYFGPGTRLTVT.

The chain carries TRBV5-1 and TRBJ2-1; D not certain. V was shortened by 3 bases and J by 8 bases, with 15 bases between the two germline ends. The V gene's germline CDR1 is SGHRS and CDR2 YFSETQ. The CDR3 is made up of 14 amino acids. The chain's CDR3 is CASSSNQARDEQFF. CDR3 bases: TGCGCCAGCAGCTCCAATCAAGCGCGCGATGAGCAGTTCTTC.

J is TRBJ2-6 and V is TRBV14; the match to TRBD1 covers 9 bases. V was clipped by 4 bases and J by 4 bases; unmatched bases: 5. The V gene's germline CDR1 is SGHDN and CDR2 FVKESK. The CDR3 has 16 amino acids. The CDR3 DNA is TGTGCCAGCAGCCCACAGGGGGCAAGGGGGGCCAACGTCCTGACTTTC. Protein sequence: CASSPQGARGANVLTF.

The rearrangement joins TRBV7-9 to TRBJ2-1, with 13 bases aligning to TRBD2. The ends lost 5 bases at V and 8 bases at J; junction bases unmatched: 6. In germline, CDR1 is SEHNR, CDR2 FQNEAQ (reference sequence). This CDR3 has 15 amino acids. Here the CDR3 DNA reads TGTGCCAGCAGCCAAAGGACTAGCGGGAGCGATGAGCAGTTCTTC. Encoded protein: CASSQRTSGSDEQFF.

This clone was observed a single time. The chain uses TRBV6-6 and TRBJ2-7, with a tentative D call TRBD1 (6 bases). The germline V and J ends were trimmed by 5 bases and 3 bases, with 14 bases remaining between them. Germline CDR1 MNHNY, CDR2 SVGAGI (reference sequence). The CDR3 covers 14 residues. CDR3 bases: TGTGCCAGCAGTACAGGGAAAGGGGGCTACGAGCAGTACTTC. Its translation: CASSTGKGGYEQYF.

The V call is TRBV28, the J call TRBJ1-2; 8 bases fit TRBD1. The ends lost 5 bases at V and 8 bases at J; junction bases unmatched: 10. Germline lookup yields CDR1 MDHEN and CDR2 SYDVKM. CDR3 length: 14 amino acids. CDR3 amino acids: CASSLPGQASGYTF. CDR3 DNA: TGTGCCAGCAGTCTCCCGGGACAGGCTAGCGGCTACACCTTC.

The V gene is TRBV29-1, the J gene TRBJ2-3; unclear D gene. V shed 1 base and J shed 5 bases, with 7 bases lying between them. Germline assignment: CDR1 SQVTM and CDR2 ANQGSEA. The CDR3 has 12 residues. The CDR3 nucleotides read TGCAGCGTTGAAGGGCTAAAAGATACGCAGTATTTT. Translated: CSVEGLKDTQYF.

Ten or more counts support this clone. V is TRBV28 and J is TRBJ2-3; TRBD2 aligns across 16 bases. CDR3 length: 16 amino acids. V was pared by 6 bases and J by 8 bases, with 8 bases of the junction left unmatched. CDR1 is MDHEN, CDR2 SYDVKM, per germline. The CDR3 sequence: CASSPAGLAGGGTQYF. Here the CDR3 DNA reads TGTGCCAGCAGCCCGGCGGGACTAGCGGGAGGGGGTACGCAGTATTTT.

This clone showed up just once. One end of the junction is discordant with germline, which a read error may explain. The chain couples TRBV5-4 to TRBJ2-2; the D gene is possibly TRBD1 (5 bases). The germline CDR1 and CDR2 sequences are SGHNT and YYREEE (reference sequence). This CDR3 spans 16 amino acids. The DNA for the CDR3 is TGCGCCAGCAGCCAAGAGGTACAGGCGAACACCGGGGAGCTGTTTTTT. As protein: CASSQEVQANTGELFF.

This rearrangement joins TRBV6-4 to TRBJ2-5; D might be TRBD2 (6 bases). This CDR3 region has 15 residues. Germline lookup yields CDR1 MRHNA and CDR2 SNTAGT. Trimming removed 6 bases from V and 4 bases from J, with 18 bases in between. In DNA form, the CDR3 reads TGTGCCAGCAGCGACCTGGGACGGGGGTTAGAGACCCAGTACTTC. Translating it yields CASSDLGRGLETQYF.

The V and J genes are TRBV5-1 and TRBJ2-7; 9 bases map to TRBD2. From germline, CDR1 is SGHRS and CDR2 YFSETQ. The trim removed 0 bases at V and 4 bases at J, leaving 8 bases unmatched. The CDR3 runs 16 residues. The CDR3 DNA reads TGCGCCAGCAGCTTGGAGGACGTTAGCGGGAGTTACGAGCAGTACTTC. This codes for CASSLEDVSGSYEQYF.

The V and J genes are TRBV27 and TRBJ2-5; 9 bases align to TRBD1. V dropped 5 bases and J dropped 4; count of bases not matched to a gene: 8. The CDR3 sequence is 15 residues long. Germline CDR1 reads MNHEY; CDR2 reads SMNVEV (reference sequence). The CDR3: CASSKDRGRAETQYF. CDR3 coding DNA: TGTGCCAGCAGTAAAGACAGGGGGAGGGCAGAGACCCAGTACTTC.